Presented here are 8 T cell receptor beta chains from one specimen sequenced in a study of cytotoxic CD8 clonotypes in ibrutinib-treated CLL. Using immunoSEQ multiplex PCR, the repertoire was profiled, and TCRdb retains in-frame clones only, with some absent. The sample records roughly 40,000 clones, more than 60% being singletons. Here the sequenced sample was PBMCs, taken after 12 months of ibrutinib treatment. Source of these receptors: a human donor with chronic lymphocytic leukemia.

This chain connects TRBV6-1 to TRBJ2-3, with D perhaps TRBD2 (5 bases). Germline V gene sequence: CDR1 MNHNS, CDR2 SASEGT. This CDR3 spans 17 amino acids. V lost 4 bases to trimming and J lost 7 bases, with 24 bases between them. Here the CDR3 reads CASSVAVEGITIYTQYF. The CDR3 DNA reads as TGTGCCAGCAGTGTCGCTGTTGAGGGAATCACGATATATACGCAGTATTTT.

This rearrangement joins TRBV21-1 to TRBJ2-1; the DNA was not compared with TRBD2, the D call given in the table. TRBV21-1 is given as a pseudogene. The CDR3 loop spans 20 amino acids. The CDR3 nucleotides are TGTGCCAGCAGCAAAGATGGGGGGAAGATTAGTCGTGCGAGTTGCAATGAGCAGTTCTTC. Its translation: CASSKDGGKISRASCNEQFF.

This clone occurred a few times. This chain joins TRBV7-2 and TRBJ2-1, with 10 bases aligning to TRBD2. CDR3 size: 15 residues. The J segment lost 6 bases and the V segment lost 5 bases, leaving 7 bases of the junction unmatched. Germline V gene lookup returns CDR1 SGHTA and CDR2 FQGNSA. CDR3 loop: CASSARTSGFNEQFF. The CDR3 DNA reads as TGTGCCAGCAGCGCCCGGACTAGCGGTTTCAATGAGCAGTTCTTC. Combining the CDR3 with reference TRBV7-2 and TRBJ2-1 gives the whole variable domain GAGVSQSPSNKVTEKGKDVELRCDPISGHTALYWYRQSLGQGLEFLIYFQGNSAPDKSGLPSDRFSAERTGGSVSTLTIQRTQQEDSAVYLCASSARTSGFNEQFFGPGTRLTVL.

This clone was found a few times. The chain combines TRBV4-2 with TRBJ2-7; TRBD2 might be the D (7 bases). The germline V and J ends were trimmed by 7 bases and 0 bases, with 16 bases remaining between them. Germline CDR1 LGHNA, CDR2 YNFKEQ. The length of the CDR3 is 15 residues. The CDR3: CASKSREDSSYEQYF. In nucleotides, the CDR3 is TGTGCCAGCAAAAGTCGGGAGGACAGCTCCTACGAGCAGTACTTC.

This clone was observed a handful of times. The J gene is TRBJ1-3, the V gene TRBV28; the match to TRBD1 covers 10 bases. This CDR3 region has 19 residues. Germline V gene sequence: CDR1 MDHEN, CDR2 SYDVKM. V dropped 6 bases and J dropped 1; count of bases not matched to a gene: 15. CDR3: CASSNPHDRGLSSGNTIYF. The CDR3 bases are TGTGCCAGCAGCAACCCCCACGACAGGGGGCTTTCTTCTGGAAACACCATATATTTT.

This chain links TRBV2 with TRBJ1-5; TRBD1 aligns across 7 bases. The CDR3 extends over 14 amino acids. The germline CDR1 and CDR2 sequences are SNHLY and FYNNEI. V lost 4 bases and J lost 2; bases outside the gene matches: 2. CDR3 DNA: TGTGCCAGCAGTGTGGGGACAGGCAATCAGCCCCAGCATTTT. Translation: CASSVGTGNQPQHF. The whole variable domain, remainder taken from reference TRBV2 and TRBJ1-5, is EPEVTQTPSHQVTQMGQEVILRCVPISNHLYFYWYRQILGQKVEFLVSFYNNEISEKSEIFDDQFSVERPDGSNFTLKIRSTKLEDSAMYFCASSVGTGNQPQHFGDGTRLSIL.

This clone has just a few counts. V gene TRBV4-2 combines with J gene TRBJ2-1; 7 bases are a match to TRBD1. Germline V gene sequence: CDR1 LGHNA, CDR2 YNFKEQ. The CDR3 is 15 amino acids. Trimming at V came to 0 bases and at J to 3 bases, leaving 2 bases not matched to a gene. The CDR3 here is CASSQEGQIYNEQFF. The DNA for the CDR3 is TGTGCCAGCAGCCAAGAGGGACAGATCTACAATGAGCAGTTCTTC.

The chain employs TRBV11-2 and TRBJ2-7; maybe TRBD2 (5 bases). The CDR3 contains 13 residues. V was trimmed by 5 bases and J by 7 bases, leaving 15 bases between them. The germline gives CDR1 SGHAT, CDR2 FQNNGV. This CDR3 is CASSRIGGGEQYF. In nucleotides, the CDR3 is TGTGCCAGCAGCCGAATCGGAGGAGGAGAGCAGTACTTC. The variable domain in full, with the rest retrieved from reference TRBV11-2 and TRBJ2-7, is EAGVAQSPRYKIIEKRQSVAFWCNPISGHATLYWYQQILGQGPKLLIQFQNNGVVDDSQLPKDRFSAERLKGVDSTLKIQPAKLEDSAVYLCASSRIGGGEQYFGPGTRLTVT.